This T cell receptor (beta chain) was found in a study of cytomegalovirus exposure and HLA in healthy donors. Study-wide context: Some 85 million unique TCRs, all from HLA-typed donors, were included in an early release of the data.

About this clone itself: Its specificity is unknown.

Researchers ran the PCR with 60 Vbeta and 13 Jbeta primers. Method: immunoSEQ multiplex PCR; TCRdb's copy keeps in-frame clones and lacks some. The sample has approximately 170,000 clones, approximately 80% seen once. Points from the study as a whole: Sequences of the TCR beta chain were said to predict the HLA-A and HLA-B alleles of most subjects accurately. Earlier analysis yielded a pattern in which most TCR beta V segments were productive about 90% or about 30% of the time. V- and J-gene trimming of TCR beta was linked (in a later analysis) to a missense DCLRE1C variant.

The receptor was derived from a female donor in good health and CMV-seronegative. Input material: PBMCs.

Here the CDR3 DNA reads TGCGCCAGCAGCCCGGGACAGGCAACTAATGAAAAACTGTTTTTT. Protein: CASSPGQATNEKLFF. This rearrangement joins TRBV5-1 to TRBJ1-4; the match to TRBD1 covers 8 bases. Germline V gene sequence: CDR1 SGHRS, CDR2 YFSETQ. V was clipped by 4 bases and J by 0 bases; unmatched bases: 2. This CDR3 contains 15 residues.